Listed here are 13 T cell receptor beta chains from one sample, sequenced in a study of identical twins. Each CDR3 protein is one row after TCRdb ran MiXCR on the 5' RACE reads. This sample has hundreds of thousands of distinct CDR3 sequences, with under 10% found just once. In addition, the sample was reused for a study of yellow fever vaccine responses in identical twins.

Sequencing was carried out using memory (CD45RO+) T cells sorted from blood. The receptors here all came from a woman aged 18-29 years in good health.

This clonotype was detected only a few times. V gene TRBV2 combines with J gene TRBJ2-1; 7 bases match TRBD2. The CDR3 is 12 amino acids. The germline gives CDR1 SNHLY, CDR2 FYNNEI. V shed 7 bases, J shed 9 bases, and the junction held 6 bases outside the gene matches. CDR3 DNA sequence: TGTGCCAGCAATACTGGACTAGTTGAGCAGTTCTTC. Translated: CASNTGLVEQFF. Combining the CDR3 with reference TRBV2 and TRBJ2-1 gives the whole variable domain EPEVTQTPSHQVTQMGQEVILRCVPISNHLYFYWYRQILGQKVEFLVSFYNNEISEKSEIFDDQFSVERPDGSNFTLKIRSTKLEDSAMYFCASNTGLVEQFFGPGTRLTVL.

This clonotype was picked up many times. The V gene is TRBV5-1, the J gene TRBJ2-2; D might be TRBD1 or TRBD2, each matching 5 bases. Trimming took 4 bases from V and 7 from J, leaving 11 bases between them. The CDR3 sequence is 13 residues long. In germline, CDR1 is SGHRS, CDR2 YFSETQ. CDR3 nucleotide sequence: TGCGCCAGCAGCCTCGGGGCTATCGGGGAGCTGTTTTTT. It encodes CASSLGAIGELFF.

This clonotype was counted a few times. DNA for the CDR3: TGTGCCTGGAGTGATCCGGGACAGGCCTACGAGCAGTACTTC. Its protein product is CAWSDPGQAYEQYF. V is TRBV30 and J is TRBJ2-7, with 8 bases lining up with TRBD1. Per germline, CDR1 GTSNPN and CDR2 SVGIG (reference sequence). The CDR3 sequence is 14 residues long. With 1 base clipped from V and 2 bases from J, the junction kept 4 bases outside the gene matches.

The genes are TRBV20-1 and TRBJ2-5, with 14 bases fitting TRBD2. The V segment lost 0 bases and the J segment 4 bases; nucleotides outside the gene matches: 7. Germline V lookup: CDR1 DFQATT, CDR2 SNEGSKA (reference sequence). The CDR3 sequence is 17 residues long. CDR3: CSARDLGLAGVSETQYF. As DNA, the CDR3 is TGCAGTGCTAGAGATTTGGGACTAGCGGGAGTTTCAGAGACCCAGTACTTC.

This clonotype was seen more than once but under ten times. This chain connects TRBV6-2 or TRBV6-3 to TRBJ2-3; TRBD2 aligns across 12 bases. Per germline, CDR1 MNHEY and CDR2 SVGEGT. Unmatched junction bases numbered 4, after V lost 5 bases and J lost 1 base. The CDR3 covers 16 residues. The CDR3 DNA sequence: TGTGCCAGCAGTCGACTAGCGGGGGACGGCACAGATACGCAGTATTTT. It translates to CASSRLAGDGTDTQYF.

The V gene is TRBV14, the J gene TRBJ2-5; the D is unclear. The CDR3 sequence is 13 residues long. The ends were cut back, 1 base at V and 4 bases at J, with 7 bases in the middle. Germline-derived CDR1 and CDR2 are SGHDN and FVKESK. The CDR3 spells CASSQVTGETQYF. In nucleotides, the CDR3 is TGTGCCAGCAGCCAAGTGACGGGAGAGACCCAGTACTTC.

The genes are TRBV20-1 and TRBJ1-6, with TRBD1 identical over 9 bases. CDR1 DFQATT and CDR2 SNEGSKA come from the germline V gene (reference sequence). The CDR3 spans 14 residues. J was trimmed by 9 bases and V by 6 bases; bases with no gene match: 9. CDR3 bases: TGCAGTGCACAGGACAGGGGCGTCGGTTCACCCCTCCACTTT. Amino acid sequence: CSAQDRGVGSPLHF.

J is TRBJ2-1 and V is TRBV5-1; TRBD2 matches 12 bases. CDR1 and CDR2 (germline): SGHRS, YFSETQ. The ends lost 1 base at V and 6 bases at J; junction bases unmatched: 5. The CDR3 runs 16 residues. The CDR3 loop is CASSLSASGGVNEQFF. CDR3 bases: TGCGCCAGCAGCTTGTCGGCTAGCGGGGGGGTCAATGAGCAGTTCTTC.

The V and J genes are TRBV21-1 and TRBJ1-4. TRBV21-1 is annotated as a pseudogene. CDR3 length equals 11 residues. The CDR3 here is CASITSGNPFF. CDR3 coding DNA: TGTGCCAGCATAACCTCGGGGAATCCGTTTTTT.

This clonotype has only a few counts. The V gene is TRBV20-1, the J gene TRBJ2-1, with TRBD2 matching 8 bases. Losses at the gene ends were 6 bases for V and 9 bases for J; bases not matched to a gene: 10. There are 13 residues in the CDR3. CDR1 and CDR2 (germline): DFQATT, SNEGSKA (reference sequence). Here the CDR3 DNA reads TGCAGTGCCATTCCAGCGGGAGTGAGTGAGCAGTTCTTC. Protein: CSAIPAGVSEQFF.

This clonotype was counted ten times or more. This chain uses TRBV20-1 with TRBJ2-4; 10 nucleotides match TRBD1. In germline, CDR1 is DFQATT, CDR2 SNEGSKA (reference sequence). V gave up 5 bases and J gave up 3 bases; unmatched junction bases: 7. This CDR3 contains 15 residues. This chain's CDR3 is CSAGTGVLFKNIQYF. As DNA, the CDR3 is TGCAGTGCTGGGACAGGGGTTCTCTTCAAAAACATTCAGTACTTC.

The chain has TRBV7-2 and TRBJ1-5, with no clear D. Trimming shortened V by 2 bases and J by 4 bases, and 12 bases separated the two germline ends. The CDR3 covers 15 residues. Germline-derived CDR1 and CDR2 are SGHTA and FQGNSA. CDR3 region: CASSLIPGVNQPQHF. The CDR3 coding sequence is TGTGCCAGCAGCTTAATCCCCGGGGTGAATCAGCCCCAGCATTTT.

This chain uses TRBV5-1 with TRBJ2-2; a possible D gene is TRBD1 (6 bases). Germline CDR1 is SGHRS and CDR2 is YFSETQ. Trimming shortened V by 4 bases and J by 6 bases, and 16 bases separated the two germline ends. This CDR3 is 15 amino acids long. The chain's CDR3 is CASSIQGVGSGELFF. The CDR3 region has the DNA TGCGCCAGCAGCATACAGGGCGTAGGCTCCGGGGAGCTGTTTTTT. Using reference TRBV5-1 and TRBJ2-2 for the parts outside the CDR3, the full variable domain is KAGVTQTPRYLIKTRGQQVTLSCSPISGHRSVSWYQQTPGQGLQFLFEYFSETQRNKGNFPGRFSGRQFSNSRSEMNVSTLELGDSALYLCASSIQGVGSGELFFGEGSRLTVL.